This TCR beta chain appears in the sequencing data of a study of T-cell reconstitution after alpha-beta-depleted transplantation in children. Findings of the study overall: Among T cells one year after transplant, newly produced cells accounted for most counts and diversity. The study reportedly traced alpha-beta T cells about two months after transplant to several hundred expanded graft clones. Some patients' high day-60 TCRbeta diversity was traced to surviving recipient T cells and thymic progenitors.

The CDR3 sequence is 15 residues long. Trimming left V 5 bases short and J 4 bases short, with 17 bases between. Germline assignment: CDR1 LGHNA and CDR2 YSLEER. The TCRbeta library was prepared with unique molecular identifiers. TCRdb passed the PCR reads through MiXCR, listing each CDR3 protein once. This table holds around 600,000 distinct CDR3 sequences, approximately 22% found once. Concerning this clonotype itself: Its specificity is not known.

The V call is TRBV4-3, the J call TRBJ1-1; the D is unclear. The source was PBMCs, mostly from graft donor cells, collected 360 days after TCRalphabeta/CD19-depleted stem cell transplant. The receptor's source is a boy less than two years old who had a stem cell transplant for acute myeloid leukemia, so the T cells may come from the graft donor. The CDR3 protein is CASSYEHPLPTEAFF. The CDR3 nucleotides are TGCGCCAGCAGCTACGAGCACCCCCTTCCCACTGAAGCTTTCTTT.